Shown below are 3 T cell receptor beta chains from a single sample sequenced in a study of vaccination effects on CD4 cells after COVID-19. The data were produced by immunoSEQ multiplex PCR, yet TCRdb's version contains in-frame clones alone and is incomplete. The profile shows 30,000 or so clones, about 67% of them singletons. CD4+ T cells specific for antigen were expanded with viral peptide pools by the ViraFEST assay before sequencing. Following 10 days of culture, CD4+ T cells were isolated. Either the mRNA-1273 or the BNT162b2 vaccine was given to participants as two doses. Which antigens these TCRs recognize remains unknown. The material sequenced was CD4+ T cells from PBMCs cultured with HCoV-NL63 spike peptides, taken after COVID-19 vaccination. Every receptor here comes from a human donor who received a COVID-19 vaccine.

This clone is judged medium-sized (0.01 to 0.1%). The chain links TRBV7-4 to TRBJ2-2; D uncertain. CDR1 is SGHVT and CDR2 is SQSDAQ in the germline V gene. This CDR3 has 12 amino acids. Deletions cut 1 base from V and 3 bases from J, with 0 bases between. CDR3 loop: CASSLDTGELFF. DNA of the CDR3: TGTGCCAGCAGCTTAGACACCGGGGAGCTGTTTTTT.

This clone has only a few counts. CDR3 nucleotides: TGTGCCAGCAGCCGTAGCGGGGGAAATGAGCAGTTCTTC. It is translated as CASSRSGGNEQFF. The V call is TRBV21-1, the J call TRBJ2-1; the tabulated D call, TRBD2, remains unverified against the DNA. TRBV21-1 is recorded as a pseudogene. This CDR3 has 13 amino acids.

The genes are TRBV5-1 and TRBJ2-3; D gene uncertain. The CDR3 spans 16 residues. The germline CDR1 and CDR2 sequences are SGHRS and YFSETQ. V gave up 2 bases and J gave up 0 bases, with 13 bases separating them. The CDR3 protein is CASSFQRGASTDTQYF. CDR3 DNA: TGCGCCAGCAGCTTCCAGCGAGGTGCTAGCACAGATACGCAGTATTTT.